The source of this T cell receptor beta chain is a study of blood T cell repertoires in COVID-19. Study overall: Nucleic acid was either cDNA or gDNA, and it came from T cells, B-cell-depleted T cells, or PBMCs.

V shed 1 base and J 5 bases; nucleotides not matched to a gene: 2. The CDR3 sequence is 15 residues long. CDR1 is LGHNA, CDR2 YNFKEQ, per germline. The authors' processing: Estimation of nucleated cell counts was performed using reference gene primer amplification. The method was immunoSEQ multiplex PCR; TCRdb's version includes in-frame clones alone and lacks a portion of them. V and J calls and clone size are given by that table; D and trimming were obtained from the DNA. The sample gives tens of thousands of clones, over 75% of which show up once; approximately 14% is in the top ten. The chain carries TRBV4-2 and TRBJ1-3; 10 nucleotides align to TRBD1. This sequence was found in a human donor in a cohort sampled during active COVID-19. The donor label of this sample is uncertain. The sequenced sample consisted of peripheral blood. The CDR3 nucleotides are TGTGCCAGCAGCCAAGGGACAGGGGGAAGAAACACCATATATTTT. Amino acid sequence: CASSQGTGGRNTIYF.